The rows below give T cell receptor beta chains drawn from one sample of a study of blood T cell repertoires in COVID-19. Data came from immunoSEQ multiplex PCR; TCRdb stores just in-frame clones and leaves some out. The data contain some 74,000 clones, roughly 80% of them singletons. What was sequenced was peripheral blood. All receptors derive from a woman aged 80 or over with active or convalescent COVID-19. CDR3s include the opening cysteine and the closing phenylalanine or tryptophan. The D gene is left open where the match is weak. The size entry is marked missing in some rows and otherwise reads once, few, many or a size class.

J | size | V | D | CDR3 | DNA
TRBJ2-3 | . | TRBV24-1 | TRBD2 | CATRASGTDTQYF | TGTGCCACCAGGGCTAGCGGAACAGATACGCAGTATTTT
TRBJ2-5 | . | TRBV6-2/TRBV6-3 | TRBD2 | CASSHPLGTRGGETQYF | TGTGCCAGCAGTCACCCGCTAGGGACTAGAGGGGGGGAGACCCAGTACTTC
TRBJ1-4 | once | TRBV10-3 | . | CAIRENEKLFF | TGTGCCATCCGCGAAAATGAAAAACTGTTTTTT
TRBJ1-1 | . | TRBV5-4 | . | CASSFGGLNTEAFF | TGTGCCAGCAGCTTCGGGGGGTTGAACACTGAAGCTTTCTTT
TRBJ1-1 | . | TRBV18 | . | CASSGDRNTEAFF | TGTGCCAGCTCAGGCGACAGGAACACTGAAGCTTTCTTT
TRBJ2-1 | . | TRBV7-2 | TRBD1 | CASSKQGSTNEQFF | TGTGCCAGCAGCAAACAGGGGTCGACCAATGAGCAGTTCTTC
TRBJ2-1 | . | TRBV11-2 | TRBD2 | CASRKTSWTSGDYNEQFF | TGTGCCAGCAGGAAGACATCTTGGACTAGCGGGGATTACAATGAGCAGTTCTTC
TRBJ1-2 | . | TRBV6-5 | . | CASSYSRGWGYGYTF | TGTGCCAGCAGTTACTCGAGAGGGTGGGGCTATGGCTACACCTTC
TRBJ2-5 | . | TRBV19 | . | CASAAGPTLETQYF | TGTGCCAGCGCCGCGGGACCAACTCTAGAGACCCAGTACTTC
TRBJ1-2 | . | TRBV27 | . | CASSLLSSLAANYGYTF | TGTGCCAGCAGTTTATTATCCTCCCTGGCAGCTAACTATGGCTACACCTTC
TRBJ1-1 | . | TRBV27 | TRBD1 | CASSMAGGYTEAFF | TGTGCCAGCAGTATGGCAGGGGGCTACACTGAAGCTTTCTTT
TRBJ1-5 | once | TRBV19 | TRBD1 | CASTGQGGIQPQHF | TGTGCCAGTACCGGGCAGGGGGGTATTCAGCCCCAGCATTTT
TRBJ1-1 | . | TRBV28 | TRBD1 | CASSLGWDRGAFEAFF | TGTGCCAGCAGTTTAGGGTGGGACAGGGGCGCTTTTGAAGCTTTCTTT
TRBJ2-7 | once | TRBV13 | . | CASSSGLEGVYEQYF | TGTGCCAGCAGCTCAGGACTCGAGGGGGTCTACGAGCAGTACTTC
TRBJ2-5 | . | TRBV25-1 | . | CARATTGQETQYF | TGTGCCAGGGCGACGACAGGCCAAGAGACCCAGTACTTC
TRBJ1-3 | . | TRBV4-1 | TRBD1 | CASSRGTGAGNTIYF | TGCGCCAGCAGCCGCGGGACAGGGGCTGGAAACACCATATATTTT
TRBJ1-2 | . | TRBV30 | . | CAWSTGIGYTF | TGTGCCTGGAGTACAGGGATTGGCTACACCTTC
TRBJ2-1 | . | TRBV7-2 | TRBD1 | CASSLAGQGPSSYNEQFF | TGTGCCAGCAGCTTAGCGGGACAGGGGCCAAGCTCCTACAATGAGCAGTTCTTC
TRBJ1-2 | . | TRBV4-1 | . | CASSQPSKGRDYGYTF | TGCGCCAGCAGCCAGCCTTCAAAGGGGCGAGACTATGGCTACACCTTC
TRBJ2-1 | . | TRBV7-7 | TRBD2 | CASSGGTSGDNEQFF | TGTGCCAGCAGCGGAGGGACTAGCGGGGACAATGAGCAGTTCTTC
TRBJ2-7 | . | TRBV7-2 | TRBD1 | CASRTTGGYEQYF | TGTGCCAGCCGAACTACAGGGGGCTACGAGCAGTACTTC
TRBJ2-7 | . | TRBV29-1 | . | CSVEGTGSSSYEQYF | TGCAGCGTTGAAGGCACCGGGTCGAGCTCCTACGAGCAGTACTTC
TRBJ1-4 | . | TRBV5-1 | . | CASSPDTGREKLFF | TGCGCCAGCAGCCCGGACACTGGTCGGGAAAAACTGTTTTTT
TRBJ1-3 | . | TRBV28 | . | CASITGGTSDTIYF | TGTGCCAGCATTACTGGGGGCACCTCGGACACCATATATTTT